The T cell receptor (beta chain) under discussion was sequenced for a study of blood T cells in healthy people across ages. Looked up from germline, CDR1 is MNHNS and CDR2 is SASEGT. This CDR3 has 12 residues. V lost 2 bases and J lost 11; bases outside the gene matches: 5. Note on this clonotype: What it binds is not known.

General study findings and limits: Estimates of total diversity, which came from one million sequenced T cells, were considered to be underestimates. The study lacked donor CMV status, which possibly confounded expanded clonotype changes.

A second PCR of about 7 to 12 cycles used a sample-barcoded 5' primer and a J-beta primer mix. All cDNA molecules were each tagged by a template-switch adaptor with 12 random nucleotides. TCRdb re-derived calls from the 5' RACE reads in MiXCR, one entry per CDR3 protein. The table lists 1.5 million to 2 million distinct CDR3 sequences, about 50% of them singletons. The chain uses TRBV6-1 and TRBJ2-5, with 7 bases aligning to TRBD1. The sample was blood. This receptor was identified in a middle-aged woman in good health. The CDR3 DNA reads as TGTGCCAGCAGTGAAAGGGGGCAGAAGCAGTACTTC. This sequence encodes CASSERGQKQYF.